What follows describes a single T cell receptor (beta chain). The target antigen is unknown. The data derive from a study of immune cell composition in non-small cell lung cancer. Study as a whole: Most cases were lung adenocarcinoma or squamous cell carcinoma. Points from the study as a whole: Clones >0.5% enriched in tumour were rarer in adenocarcinoma (roughly 35%) than squamous (approximately 80%). Tumour TCR-beta clonality showed no significant link to smoking pack-years.

Germline V gene sequence: CDR1 SGHAT, CDR2 FQNNGV. J was trimmed by 2 bases and V by 1 base; bases with no gene match: 8. This CDR3 region has 17 residues. The data were produced by immunoSEQ multiplex PCR, yet TCRdb's version contains in-frame clones alone and is incomplete. The table records some 3,500 clones, over 60% of them present only once. The normal lung sample lay at least 3 cm, and maximally far, from the tumour. DNA was extracted from unsorted cell suspensions stored frozen. This receptor was identified in a human donor with non-small cell lung cancer. This chain joins TRBV11-2 and TRBJ2-3, with TRBD2 matching 8 bases. Sequenced: non-adjacent lung tissue. The CDR3 spells CASSLGASGLLTDTQYF. CDR3 nucleotide sequence: TGTGCCAGCAGCTTAGGGGCTAGCGGGCTCCTCACAGATACGCAGTATTTT.